This T cell receptor beta chain was profiled in a study of cytomegalovirus exposure and HLA in healthy donors. Study background: The 95 to 150 validation repertoires used the same platform as the 650 to 800 first-cohort repertoires, a later analysis reported. Study-level points and caveats: Among TCR beta chains, those listed as cytomegalovirus-associated numbered over 150. Diagnosis of cytomegalovirus status made by the classifier reportedly showed high specificity and sensitivity. Testing in vitro showed a few CMV-associated chains specific for CMV antigens.

On this clone: Antigen specificity is unknown.

Using immunoSEQ multiplex PCR, the repertoire was profiled, and TCRdb retains in-frame clones only, with some absent. The sample shows around 250,000 clones, roughly 89% of them seen only once. The sample taken for sequencing was PBMCs. This sequence was found in a young woman in good health and CMV-seronegative.

The CDR3 is CASSQETRLTYEQYF. The CDR3 DNA reads TGCGCCAGCAGCCAAGAAACTAGGCTAACCTACGAGCAGTACTTC. This rearrangement joins TRBV4-3 to TRBJ2-7, with D possibly matching TRBD2 (5 bases). Germline V lookup: CDR1 LGHNA, CDR2 YSLEER. The CDR3 extends over 15 amino acids. The ends were cut back, 0 bases at V and 2 bases at J, with 11 bases in the middle.